This T cell receptor beta chain is from a study of control samples from healthy donors and cancer patients. V shed 8 bases and J shed 3 bases, with 14 bases lying between them. Per the germline V gene, CDR1 is MNHNY and CDR2 is SVGAGI (reference sequence). The CDR3 length is 13 residues. Using immunoSEQ multiplex PCR, the repertoire was profiled, and TCRdb retains in-frame clones only, with some absent. The sample shows around 140,000 clones, roughly 90% of them seen only once. The sequence came from a woman aged 45 to 65 in good health. Sequences were obtained from blood. This sequence joins TRBV6-6 and TRBJ2-7, with D perhaps matching TRBD1 or TRBD2 (5 bases each). DNA of the CDR3: TGTGCCAGCCAACGGGATCAGGGCTACGAGCAGTACTTC. Translation: CASQRDQGYEQYF.